The 27 T cell receptor beta chains in this list originate from one sample, sequenced in a study of immune heterogeneity within non-small cell lung tumors. The TCR beta CDR3 region was amplified by multiplex PCR employing 32 V and 13 J primers. One entry per CDR3 protein, called by TCRdb with MiXCR from the multiplex PCR reads. The sample lists about 4,700 distinct CDR3 sequences, 20% to 25% occurring once. Bulk tumor genomic DNA served as template, at 550 to 600 ng per sample. Taken during surgery, several biopsies per primary tumor were spaced as far apart as possible within the tumor mass. Curative operations were performed on patients who had untreated, newly diagnosed non-small cell lung cancer. Sequencing was carried out using lung tumor tissue. The receptors were sampled from a man in his sixties with non-small cell lung cancer.

In its sample, this clonotype ranks as medium-sized. This chain joins TRBV12-5 and TRBJ1-4; D uncertain. The CDR3 length is 12 residues. Germline values: CDR1 LGHNT, CDR2 FRNRAP. Trimming took 0 bases from V and 5 from J, leaving 1 base between them. The DNA of the CDR3 is TGTGCTAGTGGTTTGGTAAATGAAAAACTGTTTTTT. Protein: CASGLVNEKLFF.

The genes are TRBV7-9 and TRBJ2-2; 15 bases line up with TRBD2. Germline CDR1 reads SEHNR; CDR2 reads FQNEAQ (reference sequence). The V gene end was trimmed by 5 bases and the J gene end by 6 bases; junction bases not matched to a gene: 4. This CDR3 is built from 16 residues. CDR3 in DNA: TGTGCCAGCAGCGCCCGGACTAGCGGGAGGGCCGGGGAGCTGTTTTTT. Its protein product is CASSARTSGRAGELFF.

A word on this clonotype: A read error may be the cause here, since a much bigger clone is one base away. The chain uses TRBV28 and TRBJ2-7, with 8 nucleotides matching TRBD1. J was trimmed by 5 bases and V by 5 bases; bases with no gene match: 11. The CDR3 runs 15 residues. CDR1 and CDR2 from the germline V gene are MDHEN and SYDVKM. CDR3 DNA sequence: TGTGCCAGCAGTCGCCCGGGACAGGAGAGCCACGAGCAGTACTTC. Translation: CASSRPGQESHEQYF.

This clonotype was found once. The gene calls are TRBV7-9 and TRBJ2-1, with TRBD2 identical over 13 bases. After removal of 4 bases from V and 4 bases from J, the junction contained 7 bases not matched to a gene. The CDR3 runs to 17 residues. Germline lookup yields CDR1 SEHNR and CDR2 FQNEAQ (reference sequence). The CDR3 here is CASSSQRTSGSYNEQFF. DNA of the CDR3: TGTGCCAGCAGCTCCCAGAGGACTAGCGGGAGTTACAATGAGCAGTTCTTC.

This clonotype is judged medium-sized (0.01 to 0.1%). V usage is TRBV19 and J usage is TRBJ2-7; D is perhaps TRBD2 (5 bases). Germline CDR1 LNHDA, CDR2 SQIVND (reference sequence). V shed 3 bases and J shed 2 bases, with 14 bases lying between them. The CDR3 loop spans 15 amino acids. Here the CDR3 reads CASSISSGSAYEQYF. CDR3 coding DNA: TGTGCCAGTAGTATTTCGTCGGGGAGCGCCTACGAGCAGTACTTC.

V gene TRBV5-1 combines with J gene TRBJ1-5; D is uncertain. Looked up from germline, CDR1 is SGHRS and CDR2 is YFSETQ. The ends were cut back, 4 bases at V and 8 bases at J, with 7 bases in the middle. The CDR3 sequence is 11 residues long. In nucleotides, the CDR3 is TGCGCCAGCAGCCCCTGGGAGCCCCAGCATTTT. This codes for CASSPWEPQHF.

In its sample, this clonotype was seen a few times. The gene calls are TRBV4-2 and TRBJ2-7, with D possibly TRBD2 on 5 matching bases. Trimming stripped 2 bases from V and 5 bases from J, with 16 bases between. Germline V CDR1 and CDR2: LGHNA, YNFKEQ. This CDR3 spans 15 amino acids. CDR3 coding DNA: TGTGCCAGCAGCCAATCAGAGGGTACTGTCGACGAGCAGTACTTC. It specifies CASSQSEGTVDEQYF.

V gene TRBV28 combines with J gene TRBJ1-1; maybe TRBD1 (5 bases). The CDR3 length is 14 residues. CDR1 is MDHEN and CDR2 is SYDVKM in the germline V gene. V shed 2 bases and J shed 8 bases, with 15 bases lying between them. The DNA of the CDR3 is TGTGCCAGCAGTTTAGGGGGGGAGGGAGGAGAAGCTTTCTTT. Translated: CASSLGGEGGEAFF.

A few counts support this clonotype. The rearrangement links TRBV6-1 to TRBJ1-1; no clear D gene. Germline V lookup: CDR1 MNHNS, CDR2 SASEGT. CDR3 size: 14 residues. V lost 6 bases to trimming and J lost 1 base, with 12 bases between them. CDR3 loop: CASRSSERNTEAFF. CDR3 coding DNA: TGTGCCAGCAGATCCTCTGAAAGGAACACTGAAGCTTTCTTT.

This clonotype was seen more than once but under ten times. V and J are TRBV7-9 and TRBJ1-6; D possibly corresponds to TRBD1 (6 bases). Trimming shortened V by 0 bases and J by 9 bases, and 12 bases separated the two germline ends. This CDR3 has 15 amino acids. Germline CDR1 SEHNR, CDR2 FQNEAQ (reference sequence). The CDR3 spells CASSLAAGVGSPLHF. The CDR3, as DNA: TGTGCCAGCAGCTTAGCCGCAGGGGTAGGTTCACCCCTCCACTTT.

By sample fraction, this clonotype is medium-sized. V gene TRBV7-2 combines with J gene TRBJ1-4, with 7 bases identical to TRBD1. Germline V CDR1 and CDR2: SGHTA, FQGNSA. V was clipped by 3 bases and J by 7 bases; unmatched bases: 8. The CDR3 is 15 residues long. The chain's CDR3 is CASSLTGTVGEKLFF. In DNA, the CDR3 is TGTGCCAGCAGCTTGACCGGGACAGTGGGTGAAAAACTGTTTTTT.

Only a few counts were recorded for this clonotype. The chain joins TRBV6-1 to TRBJ1-6; D is undetermined. CDR3 length equals 12 residues. The germline CDR1 and CDR2 sequences are MNHNS and SASEGT. Trimming shortened V by 6 bases and J by 8 bases, and 8 bases separated the two germline ends. The CDR3: CASRITYSPLHF. CDR3 coding DNA: TGTGCCAGCAGAATCACGTATTCACCCCTCCACTTT.

A word on this clonotype: One end of the junction does not line up with germline, which may come from a read error. This chain joins TRBV6-1 and TRBJ2-1; D unresolved. The germline V gene has CDR1 MNHNS and CDR2 SASEGT. This CDR3 has 13 amino acids. The CDR3 reads CASSKAEYNEQFF. The CDR3 bases are TGTGCCAGCAGTAAAGCCGAATACAATGAGCAGTTCTTC.

This clonotype was picked up a small number of times. The chain is built from TRBV12-3 or TRBV12-4 and TRBJ1-6; D not certain. V dropped 6 bases and J dropped 10 bases, with 13 bases sitting between them. The CDR3 has 13 amino acids. CDR3 bases: TGTGCCAGCAGAATACGGCTCTCGTCACCCCTCCACTTT. It yields the protein CASRIRLSSPLHF.

The J gene is TRBJ2-3, the V gene TRBV19, with D uncertain. CDR3 length: 14 amino acids. Trimming took off 1 base at V and 3 bases at J, with 8 bases between the two ends. Germline lookup yields CDR1 LNHDA and CDR2 SQIVND (reference sequence). In DNA form, the CDR3 reads TGTGCCAGTAGTATAGTAATTAGAACAGATACGCAGTATTTT. Its protein is CASSIVIRTDTQYF.

The V call is TRBV20-1, the J call TRBJ2-4; weak D call: TRBD2 (7 bases). Germline V gives CDR1 DFQATT, CDR2 SNEGSKA (reference sequence). V was trimmed by 5 bases and J by 8 bases, leaving 16 bases between them. This CDR3 spans 13 amino acids. This chain's CDR3 is CSAGGAGRDIQYF. For the CDR3, the DNA is TGCAGTGCTGGGGGGGCAGGGCGGGACATTCAGTACTTC.

In its sample, this clonotype is medium-sized (0.01 to 0.1%). The chain combines TRBV6-1 with TRBJ1-5; 9 bases align to TRBD1. The CDR3 is 14 residues long. The germline V gene has CDR1 MNHNS and CDR2 SASEGT. The junction had 7 bases not matched to a gene; V was cut back by 6 bases and J by 7 bases. CDR3 loop: CASRVGTGRQPQHF. The CDR3 DNA reads as TGTGCCAGCAGGGTTGGGACAGGGAGGCAGCCCCAGCATTTT.

A few counts support this clonotype. The chain recombines TRBV2 with TRBJ2-1, with D possibly being TRBD1 or TRBD2 (6 bases each). This CDR3 is built from 15 residues. Per germline, CDR1 SNHLY and CDR2 FYNNEI. V was pared by 7 bases and J by 0 bases, with 13 bases between. In nucleotides, the CDR3 is TGTGCCAGCATACGAGGGGGGAGCTCCTACAATGAGCAGTTCTTC. As protein: CASIRGGSSYNEQFF.

The chain employs TRBV5-4 and TRBJ1-6; D is uncertain. Trimming removed 1 base from V and 6 bases from J, with 11 bases in between. Germline lookup yields CDR1 SGHNT and CDR2 YYREEE (reference sequence). The CDR3 consists of 15 residues. The CDR3, as DNA: TGTGCCAGCAGCTTGACCGGGGATAGTAATTCACCCCTCCACTTT. Amino acid sequence: CASSLTGDSNSPLHF.

This clonotype is judged medium-sized (0.01 to 0.1%). The V call is TRBV20-1, the J call TRBJ2-1, with TRBD2 identical over 12 bases. CDR1 is DFQATT and CDR2 is SNEGSKA in the germline V gene (reference sequence). This CDR3 has 13 amino acids. The CDR3 loop reads CSGTSGPNNEQFF. The CDR3 bases are TGCAGCGGGACTAGCGGGCCCAACAATGAGCAGTTCTTC.

This clonotype is medium-sized within its sample. This chain uses TRBV18 with TRBJ1-4, with D maybe TRBD1 (6 bases). Per germline, CDR1 KGHSH and CDR2 LQKENI. There are 13 residues in the CDR3. With 6 bases removed from V and 5 bases from J, the gap between germline ends came to 10 bases. In nucleotides, the CDR3 is TGTGCCAGCTCGGACAGAGAGAATGAAAAACTGTTTTTT. This codes for CASSDRENEKLFF.

This clonotype is labeled as medium-sized. The chain carries TRBV2 and TRBJ2-7; possibly TRBD1 or TRBD2 for D (5 bases each). Trimming left V 8 bases short and J 1 base short, with 18 bases between. The CDR3 runs 15 residues. CDR1 is SNHLY and CDR2 is FYNNEI in the germline V gene. The CDR3 sequence: CASHSMGEWSYEQYF. The DNA for the CDR3 is TGTGCCAGCCATTCTATGGGGGAGTGGTCCTACGAGCAGTACTTC.

This clonotype was picked up a small number of times. The gene calls are TRBV2 and TRBJ1-1; D remains unclear. This CDR3 has 13 amino acids. Trimming took 8 bases from V and 4 from J, leaving 14 bases between them. The germline V gene encodes CDR1 SNHLY and CDR2 FYNNEI. The CDR3: CASHLDLGTEAFF. The CDR3 nucleotides are TGTGCCAGCCATTTGGATTTGGGCACTGAAGCTTTCTTT. The full variable domain, its missing parts supplied by reference TRBV2 and TRBJ1-1, is EPEVTQTPSHQVTQMGQEVILRCVPISNHLYFYWYRQILGQKVEFLVSFYNNEISEKSEIFDDQFSVERPDGSNFTLKIRSTKLEDSAMYFCASHLDLGTEAFFGQGTRLTVV.

This clonotype was recorded a few times. V is TRBV20-1 and J is TRBJ1-1; 7 bases fit TRBD1. The germline V gene has CDR1 DFQATT and CDR2 SNEGSKA (reference sequence). Trimming removed 6 bases from V and 7 bases from J; junction bases left unmatched: 11. This CDR3 comprises 13 residues. The CDR3 bases are TGCAGTGCCCCTACACAGGGGAGAGGTGAAGCTTTCTTT. Protein sequence: CSAPTQGRGEAFF.

This clonotype is medium-sized by share. The rearrangement joins TRBV4-1 to TRBJ2-2; D gene unclear. Germline-derived CDR1 and CDR2 are MGHRA and YSYEKL. Trimming removed 0 bases from V and 4 bases from J, with 18 bases in between. The CDR3 consists of 18 residues. The CDR3 region has the DNA TGCGCCAGCAGCCAAGATCGCCGGGTGGAAGAGAGCACCGGGGAGCTGTTTTTT. Protein product: CASSQDRRVEESTGELFF.

This clonotype was recorded a few times. This sequence joins TRBV9 and TRBJ2-1, with D unresolved. This CDR3 spans 14 amino acids. V dropped 0 bases and J dropped 5 bases, with 9 bases sitting between them. Germline V gene sequence: CDR1 SGDLS, CDR2 YYNGEE. CDR3 amino acids: CASSVGATNNEQFF. Written as DNA, the CDR3 is TGTGCCAGCAGCGTAGGGGCAACAAACAATGAGCAGTTCTTC.

This chain links TRBV15 with TRBJ2-2, with D possibly matching TRBD2 (6 bases). The CDR3 contains 15 residues. In germline, CDR1 is LNHNV, CDR2 YYDKDF (reference sequence). Between the trimmed V and J ends, which lost 4 bases and 4 bases, there was a span of 13 bases. DNA for the CDR3: TGTGCCACCAGCACCCACCGGGACTCCACCGGGGAGCTGTTTTTT. Its protein is CATSTHRDSTGELFF.